A single sample is the source of the 3 T cell receptor beta chains below, sequenced in a study of blood T cell repertoires in COVID-19. Here immunoSEQ multiplex PCR was the method, and the copy in TCRdb shows in-frame clones only, minus some. The sample consists of over 90,000 clones, more than 70% of them appearing once. Sequenced input: peripheral blood. The receptors originated from a woman of 80 years or more in a cohort sampled during active COVID-19.

CDR3 DNA sequence: TGTGCCAGCAGTTTTGCAGGGCCGAAGACCTACGAGCAGTACTTC. It encodes CASSFAGPKTYEQYF. V is TRBV28 and J is TRBJ2-7, with D perhaps TRBD1 (5 bases). V lost 3 bases and J 2 bases, leaving 14 bases between the germline ends. The CDR3 totals 15 residues. The V gene's germline CDR1 is MDHEN and CDR2 SYDVKM.

On this clone itself: The CDR3 does not close with the conserved phenylalanine or tryptophan, likely indicating a read error. The limits of the CDR3 on the DNA are not certain, so only TCRdb's listed CDR3 is given. The chain couples TRBV6-5 to TRBJ2-3; the table's D gene call, TRBD2, was not cross checked with the DNA. The CDR3 extends over 14 residues, inclusive of both ends. Per germline, CDR1 MNHEY and CDR2 SVGAGI. CDR3: CASRAGLAGGYFFI.

The V and J genes are TRBV5-5 and TRBJ2-2, with 10 bases lining up with TRBD2. The germline V gene encodes CDR1 SGHKS and CDR2 YYEKEE (reference sequence). With V trimmed by 2 bases and J by 6 bases, 7 bases remained unmatched. This CDR3 contains 16 residues. This CDR3 is CASSFSLAGAAGELFF. CDR3 nucleotide sequence: TGTGCCAGCAGCTTCTCGCTAGCGGGAGCCGCCGGGGAGCTGTTTTTT.